Below, one T cell receptor (beta chain) is given with its context. TCRbeta library preparation incorporated unique molecular identifiers. TCRdb ran MiXCR on the PCR reads and lists one entry per CDR3 protein. Among roughly 500,000 distinct CDR3 sequences listed, around 13% were seen once. The sample originates from a study of T-cell reconstitution after alpha-beta-depleted transplantation in children. Germline-derived CDR1 and CDR2 are SQVTM and ANQGSEA. This CDR3 is 14 amino acids long. After removal of 6 bases from V and 4 bases from J, the junction contained 7 bases not matched to a gene. The source is a human donor who donated a stem cell graft to a child with combined immunodeficiency. V usage is TRBV29-1 and J usage is TRBJ2-1, with 9 bases identical to TRBD2. The specimen was PBMCs from the stem cell graft donor, collected from the stem cell graft. CDR3 protein: CSVPSGRPYNEQFF. Written as DNA, the CDR3 is TGCAGCGTGCCCAGCGGGAGGCCTTACAATGAGCAGTTCTTC.